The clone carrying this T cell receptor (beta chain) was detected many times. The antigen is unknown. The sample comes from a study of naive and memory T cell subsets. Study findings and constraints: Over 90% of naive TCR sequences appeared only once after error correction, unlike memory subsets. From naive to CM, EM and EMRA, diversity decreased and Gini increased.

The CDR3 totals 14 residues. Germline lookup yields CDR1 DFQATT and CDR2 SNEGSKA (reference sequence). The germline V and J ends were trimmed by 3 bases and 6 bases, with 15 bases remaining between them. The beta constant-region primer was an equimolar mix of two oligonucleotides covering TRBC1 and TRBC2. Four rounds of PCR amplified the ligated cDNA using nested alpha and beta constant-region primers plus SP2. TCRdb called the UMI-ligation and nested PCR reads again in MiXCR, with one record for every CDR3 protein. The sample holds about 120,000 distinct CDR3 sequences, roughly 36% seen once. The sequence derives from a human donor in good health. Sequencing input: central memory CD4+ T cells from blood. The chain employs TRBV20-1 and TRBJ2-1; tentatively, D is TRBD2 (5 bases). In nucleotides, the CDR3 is TGCAGTGCTAGGGAAGCGGTTTTGGGCAATGAGCAGTTCTTC. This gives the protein CSAREAVLGNEQFF.